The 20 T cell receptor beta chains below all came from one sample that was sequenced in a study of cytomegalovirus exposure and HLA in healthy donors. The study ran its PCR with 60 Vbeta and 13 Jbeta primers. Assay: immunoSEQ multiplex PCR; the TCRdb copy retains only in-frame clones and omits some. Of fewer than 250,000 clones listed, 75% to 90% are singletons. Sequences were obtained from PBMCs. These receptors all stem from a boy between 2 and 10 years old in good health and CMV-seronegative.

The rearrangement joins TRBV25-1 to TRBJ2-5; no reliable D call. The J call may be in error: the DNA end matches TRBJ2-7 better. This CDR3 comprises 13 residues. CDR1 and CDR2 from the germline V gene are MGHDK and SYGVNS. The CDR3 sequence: CASSEGHFYEQYF. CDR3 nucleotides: TGTGCCAGCAGTGAAGGGCATTTCTACGAGCAGTACTTC.

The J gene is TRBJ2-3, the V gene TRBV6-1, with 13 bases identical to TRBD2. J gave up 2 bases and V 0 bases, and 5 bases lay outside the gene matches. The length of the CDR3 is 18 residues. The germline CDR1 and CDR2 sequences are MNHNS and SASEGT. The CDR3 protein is CASSEAVGLAGVTDTQYF. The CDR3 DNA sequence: TGTGCCAGCAGTGAAGCGGTCGGACTAGCGGGGGTCACAGATACGCAGTATTTT.

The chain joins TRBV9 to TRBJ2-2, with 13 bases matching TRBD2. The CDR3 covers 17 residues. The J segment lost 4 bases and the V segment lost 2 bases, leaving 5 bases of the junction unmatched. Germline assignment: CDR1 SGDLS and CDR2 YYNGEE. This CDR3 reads CASSVPTSGGSTGELFF. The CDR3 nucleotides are TGTGCCAGCAGCGTGCCGACTAGCGGGGGGAGCACCGGGGAGCTGTTTTTT.

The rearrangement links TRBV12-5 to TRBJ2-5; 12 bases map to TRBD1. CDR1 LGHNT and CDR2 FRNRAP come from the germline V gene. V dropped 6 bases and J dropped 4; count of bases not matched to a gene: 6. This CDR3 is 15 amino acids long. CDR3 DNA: TGTGCTAGTGGGCCGGGACAGGGGGCGCGAGAGACCCAGTACTTC. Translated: CASGPGQGARETQYF.

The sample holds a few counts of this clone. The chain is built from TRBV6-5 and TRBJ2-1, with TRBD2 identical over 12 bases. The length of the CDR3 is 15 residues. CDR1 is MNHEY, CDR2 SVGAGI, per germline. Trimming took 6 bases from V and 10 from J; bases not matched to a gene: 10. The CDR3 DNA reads TGTGCCAGCAGCAGGACTAGCGGGACGCCCCGAGAGCAGTTCTTC. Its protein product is CASSRTSGTPREQFF.

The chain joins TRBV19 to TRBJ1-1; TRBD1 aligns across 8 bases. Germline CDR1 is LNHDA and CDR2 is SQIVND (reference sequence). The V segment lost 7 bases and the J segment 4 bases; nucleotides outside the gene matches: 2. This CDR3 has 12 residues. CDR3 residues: CASKTGGTEAFF. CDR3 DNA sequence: TGTGCCAGTAAAACAGGGGGCACTGAAGCTTTCTTT.

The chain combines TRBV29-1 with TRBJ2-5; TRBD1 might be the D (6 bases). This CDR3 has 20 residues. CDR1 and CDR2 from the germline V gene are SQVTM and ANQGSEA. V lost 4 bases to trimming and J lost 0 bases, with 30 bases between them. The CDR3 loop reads CSVGLWLLAATKGDQETQYF. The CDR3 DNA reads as TGCAGCGTTGGGTTATGGCTCCTTGCCGCGACTAAGGGGGACCAAGAGACCCAGTACTTC.

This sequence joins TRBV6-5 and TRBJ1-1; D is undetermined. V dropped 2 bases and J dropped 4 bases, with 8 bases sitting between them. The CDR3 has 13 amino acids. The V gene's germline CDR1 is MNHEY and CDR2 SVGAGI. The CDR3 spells CASSYREGTEAFF. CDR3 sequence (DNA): TGTGCCAGCAGTTACAGGGAGGGCACTGAAGCTTTCTTT.

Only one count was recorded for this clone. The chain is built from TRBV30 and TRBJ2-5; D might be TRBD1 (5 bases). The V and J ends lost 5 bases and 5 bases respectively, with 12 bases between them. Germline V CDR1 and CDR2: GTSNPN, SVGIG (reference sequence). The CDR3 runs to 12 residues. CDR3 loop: CAWQGARETQYF. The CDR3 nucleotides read TGTGCCTGGCAAGGGGCCAGGGAGACCCAGTACTTC.

CDR3 coding DNA: TGTGCCAGCAGCCCACAGGCAGGGACCGGGGAGCTGTTTTTT. This gives the protein CASSPQAGTGELFF. The chain uses TRBV11-1 and TRBJ2-2, with a tentative D call TRBD1 (5 bases). The CDR3 spans 14 residues. Germline V gives CDR1 SGHAT, CDR2 FQDESV (reference sequence). V was pared by 5 bases and J by 5 bases, with 12 bases between. Together with reference TRBV11-1 and TRBJ2-2, the CDR3 gives the full variable domain: EAEVAQSPRYKITEKSQAVAFWCDPISGHATLYWYRQILGQGPELLVQFQDESVVDDSQLPKDRFSAERLKGVDSTLKIQPAELGDSAMYLCASSPQAGTGELFFGEGSRLTVL.

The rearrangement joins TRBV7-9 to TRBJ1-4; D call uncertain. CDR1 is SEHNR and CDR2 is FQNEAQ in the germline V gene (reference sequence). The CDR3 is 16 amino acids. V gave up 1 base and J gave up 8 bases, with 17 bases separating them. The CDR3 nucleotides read TGTGCCAGCAGCTTAGATCGGGTCGTAGGCTTGGAAAAACTGTTTTTT. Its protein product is CASSLDRVVGLEKLFF. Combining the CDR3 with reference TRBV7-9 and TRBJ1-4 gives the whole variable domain DTGVSQNPRHKITKRGQNVTFRCDPISEHNRLYWYRQTLGQGPEFLTYFQNEAQLEKSRLLSDRFSAERPKGSFSTLEIQRTEQGDSAMYLCASSLDRVVGLEKLFFGSGTQLSVL.

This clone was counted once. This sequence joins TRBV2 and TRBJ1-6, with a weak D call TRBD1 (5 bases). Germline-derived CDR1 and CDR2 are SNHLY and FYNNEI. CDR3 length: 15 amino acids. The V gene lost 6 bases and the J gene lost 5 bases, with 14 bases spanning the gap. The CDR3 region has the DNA TGTGCCAGCAGCCCGTCAGGGAACGATAATTCACCCCTCCACTTT. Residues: CASSPSGNDNSPLHF.

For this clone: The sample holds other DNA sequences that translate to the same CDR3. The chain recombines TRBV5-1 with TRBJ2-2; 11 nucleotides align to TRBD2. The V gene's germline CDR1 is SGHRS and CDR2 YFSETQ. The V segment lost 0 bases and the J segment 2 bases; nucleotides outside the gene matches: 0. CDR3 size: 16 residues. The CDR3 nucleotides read TGCGCCAGCAGCTTGGGACTAGCGGGAAACACCGGGGAGCTGTTTTTT. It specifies CASSLGLAGNTGELFF.

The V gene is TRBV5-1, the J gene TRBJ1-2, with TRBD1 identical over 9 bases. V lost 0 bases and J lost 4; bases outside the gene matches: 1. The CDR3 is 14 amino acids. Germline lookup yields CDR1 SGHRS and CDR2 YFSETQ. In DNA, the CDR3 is TGCGCCAGCAGCTTGGGGGGACAGGGCTATGGCTACACCTTC. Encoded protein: CASSLGGQGYGYTF.

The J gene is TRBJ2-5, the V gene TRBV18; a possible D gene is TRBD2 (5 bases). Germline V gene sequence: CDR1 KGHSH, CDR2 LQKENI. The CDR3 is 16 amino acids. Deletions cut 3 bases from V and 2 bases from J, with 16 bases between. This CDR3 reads CASSPVLTTIQETQYF. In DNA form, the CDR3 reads TGTGCCAGCTCACCCGTCTTGACTACCATACAAGAGACCCAGTACTTC.

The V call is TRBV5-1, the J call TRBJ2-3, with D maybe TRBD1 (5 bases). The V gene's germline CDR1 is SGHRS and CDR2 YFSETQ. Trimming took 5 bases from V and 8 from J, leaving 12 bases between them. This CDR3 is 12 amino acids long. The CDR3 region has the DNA TGCGCCAGCAGTTCAGGGCTGGGTACGCAGTATTTT. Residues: CASSSGLGTQYF.

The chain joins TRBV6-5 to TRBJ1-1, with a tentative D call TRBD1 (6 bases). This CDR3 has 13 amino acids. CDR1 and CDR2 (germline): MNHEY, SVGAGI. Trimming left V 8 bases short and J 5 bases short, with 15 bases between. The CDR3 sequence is CASRPGAGTEAFF. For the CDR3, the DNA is TGTGCCAGCCGCCCAGGGGCTGGAACTGAAGCTTTCTTT.

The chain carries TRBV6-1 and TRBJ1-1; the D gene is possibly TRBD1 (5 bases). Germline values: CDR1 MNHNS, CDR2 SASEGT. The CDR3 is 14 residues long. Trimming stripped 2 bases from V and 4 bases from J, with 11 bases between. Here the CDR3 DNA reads TGTGCCAGCAGTGAATTGAAGGGGCGCACTGAAGCTTTCTTT. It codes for CASSELKGRTEAFF.

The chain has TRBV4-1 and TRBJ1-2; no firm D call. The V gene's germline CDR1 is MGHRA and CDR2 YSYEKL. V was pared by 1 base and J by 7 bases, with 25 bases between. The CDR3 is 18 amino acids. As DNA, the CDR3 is TGCGCCAGCAGCCAAGGCTTCGGCTCAGGTCCTGCTGAGGGTGGCTACACCTTC. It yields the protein CASSQGFGSGPAEGGYTF.

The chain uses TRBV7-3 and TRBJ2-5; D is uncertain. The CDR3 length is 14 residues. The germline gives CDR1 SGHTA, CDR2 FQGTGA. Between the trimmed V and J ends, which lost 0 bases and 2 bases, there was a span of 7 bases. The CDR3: CASSLTGWQETQYF. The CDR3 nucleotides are TGTGCCAGCAGCTTAACGGGCTGGCAAGAGACCCAGTACTTC.